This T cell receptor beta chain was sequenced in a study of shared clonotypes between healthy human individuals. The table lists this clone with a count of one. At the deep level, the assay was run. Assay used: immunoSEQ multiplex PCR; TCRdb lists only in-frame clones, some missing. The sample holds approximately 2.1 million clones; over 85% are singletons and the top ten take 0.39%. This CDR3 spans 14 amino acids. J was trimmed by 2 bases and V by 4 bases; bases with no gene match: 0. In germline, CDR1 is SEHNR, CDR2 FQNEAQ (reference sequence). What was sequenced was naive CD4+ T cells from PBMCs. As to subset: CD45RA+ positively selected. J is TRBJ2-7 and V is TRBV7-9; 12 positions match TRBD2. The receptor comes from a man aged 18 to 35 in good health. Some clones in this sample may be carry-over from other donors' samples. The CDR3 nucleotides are TGTGCCAGCAGCTCTAGCGGGGGGGCCTACGAGCAGTACTTC. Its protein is CASSSSGGAYEQYF. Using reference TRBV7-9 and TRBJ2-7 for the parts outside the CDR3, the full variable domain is DTGVSQNPRHKITKRGQNVTFRCDPISEHNRLYWYRQTLGQGPEFLTYFQNEAQLEKSRLLSDRFSAERPKGSFSTLEIQRTEQGDSAMYLCASSSSGGAYEQYFGPGTRLTVT.